Listed below are T cell receptor beta chains from one sample, sequenced in a study of blood T cell repertoires in COVID-19. Here immunoSEQ multiplex PCR was the method, and the copy in TCRdb shows in-frame clones only, minus some. The table includes 150,000 to 200,000 clones, under 90% detected once. Sequencing input: PBMCs or T cells enriched from blood (not recorded which). Receptor source: a man between 60 and 75 years old who had recovered from COVID-19. The CDR3 runs from the conserved cysteine through the conserved F or W. A D gene is named only where the DNA matches it firmly. Some rows have no size entry. The others give once, few or many, or a class for an expanded clone.

TRBJ2-5,TRBV5-6,few,-,CASSLLSEEETQYF,TGTGCCAGCAGCTTATTATCAGAGGAAGAGACCCAGTACTTC
TRBJ1-2,TRBV29-1,-,-,CSVEDFVGRVNYGYTF,TGCAGCGTTGAAGATTTTGTCGGTCGGGTAAACTATGGCTACACCTTC
TRBJ1-1,TRBV5-1,once,-,CASSGGMNTEAFF,TGCGCCAGCAGCGGAGGGATGAACACTGAAGCTTTCTTT
TRBJ1-2,TRBV30,-,-,CAWTAAALGGYTF,TGTGCCTGGACCGCAGCGGCACTCGGTGGCTACACCTTC
TRBJ2-7,TRBV19,-,-,CASSISGREQYF,TGTGCCAGTAGTATATCGGGTCGCGAGCAGTACTTC
TRBJ2-5,TRBV29-1,-,TRBD2,CSVEDGGGQETQYF,TGCAGCGTTGAGGACGGGGGGGGACAAGAGACCCAGTACTTC
TRBJ2-7,TRBV18,-,TRBD2,CASSPLIGLDRPKQYF,TGTGCCAGCTCACCATTGATCGGACTAGACCGACCGAAGCAGTACTTC
TRBJ1-1,TRBV3-1/TRBV3-2,-,-,CASRQQGEAFF,TGTGCCAGCAGACAACAGGGTGAAGCTTTCTTT
TRBJ2-1,TRBV14,-,TRBD1,CASSQPGGSYNEQFF,TGTGCCAGCAGCCAACCAGGGGGCTCCTACAATGAGCAGTTCTTC
TRBJ1-5,TRBV4-2,-,-,CASSQDPVGGGNQPQHF,TGTGCCAGCAGCCAAGATCCGGTGGGGGGTGGCAATCAGCCCCAGCATTTT
TRBJ1-2,TRBV7-9,-,-,CASSKVGGASNYGYTF,TGTGCCAGCAGCAAGGTCGGGGGGGCCTCTAACTATGGCTACACCTTC
TRBJ2-6,TRBV7-9,-,TRBD2,CASSPGLAGDGSGANVLTF,TGTGCCAGCAGCCCCGGACTAGCGGGAGACGGCTCTGGGGCCAACGTCCTGACTTTC
TRBJ1-4,TRBV6-2/TRBV6-3,-,-,CASSQGDTLNEKLFF,TGTGCCAGCAGTCAAGGGGACACTCTCAATGAAAAACTGTTTTTT
TRBJ2-5,TRBV7-2,-,TRBD2,CASSLVGRASGQETQYF,TGTGCCAGCAGCTTAGTCGGTCGGGCTAGCGGTCAAGAGACCCAGTACTTC
TRBJ2-5,TRBV7-9,-,-,CASSFYSQETQYF,TGTGCCAGCAGCTTTTACAGCCAAGAGACCCAGTACTTC
TRBJ1-5,TRBV29-1,-,-,CSVGGGDQPQHF,TGCAGCGTGGGAGGGGGGGATCAGCCCCAGCATTTT
TRBJ1-5,TRBV7-2,-,TRBD1,CASSLVAGGSNQPQHF,TGTGCCAGCAGCTTAGTCGCAGGGGGGAGCAATCAGCCCCAGCATTTT
TRBJ1-4,TRBV28,-,-,CASSLNTPVELFF,TGTGCCAGCAGTTTAAACACACCAGTTGAACTGTTTTTT
TRBJ1-2,TRBV5-1,-,-,CASSETRQGLHYGYTF,TGCGCCAGCAGCGAAACACGTCAGGGATTGCACTATGGCTACACCTTC
TRBJ1-3,TRBV11-2,-,-,CASSFGSGGNTIYF,-
TRBJ2-2,TRBV28,-,TRBD1,CASSPPTGAGELFF,TGTGCCAGCAGTCCGCCGACAGGGGCCGGGGAGCTGTTTTTT
TRBJ1-1,TRBV6-2/TRBV6-3,-,-,CASSYTAITEAFF,TGTGCCAGCAGTTATACAGCCATCACTGAAGCTTTCTTT
TRBJ1-3,TRBV6-1,-,-,CASSEMWAPGNTIYF,TGTGCCAGCAGTGAAATGTGGGCCCCTGGAAACACCATATATTTT
TRBJ2-5,TRBV4-1,once,TRBD2,CASSQDDASGRAWGQETQYF,TGCGCCAGCAGCCAAGATGATGCTAGCGGGAGGGCCTGGGGGCAAGAGACCCAGTACTTC
TRBJ2-5,TRBV5-4,-,TRBD2,CATTPRRTSGGAKETQYF,TGTGCCACCACCCCTAGACGGACTAGCGGGGGGGCCAAAGAGACCCAGTACTTC
TRBJ2-1,TRBV5-8,-,TRBD2,CASSLEAGIYNEQFF,TGTGCCAGCAGCTTGGAAGCGGGGATCTACAATGAGCAGTTCTTC
TRBJ2-2,TRBV12-5,once,-,CASGIANTGELFF,TGTGCTAGTGGAATAGCGAACACCGGGGAGCTGTTTTTT
TRBJ2-2,TRBV7-2,-,-,CASSRSGGELFF,TGTGCCAGCAGCCGTAGCGGCGGGGAGCTGTTTTTT
TRBJ2-2,TRBV18,-,-,CASSPVDTGELFF,TGTGCCAGCTCACCTGTCGACACCGGGGAGCTGTTTTTT
TRBJ2-1,TRBV19,-,-,CASSETGEKQFF,TGTGCCAGTAGTGAGACGGGGGAGAAGCAGTTCTTC
TRBJ2-5,TRBV7-2,-,-,CASSVIRGTETQYF,TGTGCCAGCAGCGTCATTAGGGGCACGGAGACCCAGTACTTC
TRBJ2-1,TRBV7-9,-,-,CASSFGLGLLEINNEQFF,TGTGCCAGCAGCTTTGGGTTAGGACTTCTCGAAATCAACAATGAGCAGTTCTTC
TRBJ2-7,TRBV12-2,-,-,CASRLDRTGVHYEQYF,TGTGCAAGTCGCTTAGATAGGACAGGAGTCCACTACGAGCAGTACTTC
TRBJ2-6,TRBV6-5,-,-,CASSSVSGANVLTF,TGTGCCAGCAGTTCCGTGAGTGGGGCCAACGTCCTGACTTTC
TRBJ1-1,TRBV11-2,few,-,CASSRNLRSNTEAFF,TGTGCCAGCAGCCGCAACCTGCGGTCCAACACTGAAGCTTTCTTT
TRBJ1-3,TRBV7-2,-,-,CASSLEQGFGNTIYF,TGTGCCAGCAGCTTAGAACAGGGATTTGGAAACACCATATATTTT
TRBJ2-1,TRBV24-1,-,TRBD2,CATSDSRSPGLASHEQFF,TGTGCCACCAGTGATTCGAGATCCCCCGGACTAGCGTCCCATGAGCAGTTCTTC
TRBJ2-2,TRBV27,once,TRBD2,CASSATSGKLFF,TGTGCCAGCAGCGCGACTAGCGGGAAATTGTTTTTT
TRBJ2-3,TRBV14,-,TRBD1,CASSRKGQGVQDTQYF,TGTGCCAGCAGCCGGAAGGGACAGGGAGTTCAAGATACGCAGTATTTT
TRBJ2-6,TRBV28,many,TRBD1,CASSTRGPGANVLTF,TGTGCCAGCAGTACCAGGGGGCCTGGGGCCAACGTCCTGACTTTC
TRBJ2-7,TRBV4-2,-,TRBD2,CASSQERASGRLRLTYEQYF,TGTGCCAGCAGCCAAGAAAGGGCTAGCGGGAGATTACGGTTAACCTACGAGCAGTACTTC
TRBJ2-7,TRBV9,-,TRBD1,CASSSHTGGYEQYF,TGTGCCAGCAGCTCGCACACAGGGGGCTACGAGCAGTACTTC
TRBJ1-6,TRBV30,-,TRBD1,CALATGGNSPLHF,TGTGCCTTGGCGACAGGGGGGAATTCACCCCTCCACTTT
TRBJ2-1,TRBV19,-,-,CASKPPTGTHSYNEQFF,TGTGCCAGTAAACCTCCCACCGGGACACATAGTTACAATGAGCAGTTCTTC
TRBJ2-3,TRBV24-1,-,TRBD2,CATSTKRGTSTDTQYF,TGTGCCACCAGTACTAAGCGGGGCACTAGCACAGATACGCAGTATTTT
TRBJ2-5,TRBV30,-,-,CAWSPGRGIVYQETQYF,TGTGCCTGGTCTCCTGGTAGGGGGATCGTCTACCAAGAGACCCAGTACTTC
TRBJ2-7,TRBV7-8,-,TRBD1,CASSSHAGQGVSYEQYF,TGTGCCAGCAGCTCCCATGCCGGACAGGGGGTCTCCTACGAGCAGTACTTC
TRBJ2-5,TRBV5-1,-,-,CASSRESVGETQYF,TGCGCCAGCAGTAGGGAGTCCGTGGGGGAGACCCAGTACTTC
TRBJ1-1,TRBV5-1,-,TRBD1,CASSAGGTFTEAFF,TGCGCCAGCAGCGCAGGGGGGACGTTCACTGAAGCTTTCTTT
TRBJ1-5,TRBV30,-,-,CAWSVGRLGQPQHF,TGTGCCTGGAGTGTAGGCAGGTTGGGTCAGCCCCAGCATTTT
TRBJ2-5,TRBV28,-,TRBD2,CASSSMGLAGGGETQYF,TGTGCCAGCAGTTCCATGGGACTAGCGGGGGGTGGCGAGACCCAGTACTTC
TRBJ2-7,TRBV30,once,-,CAWSGGYSGEQYF,TGTGCCTGGAGTGGGGGCTATTCGGGCGAGCAGTACTTC
TRBJ1-2,TRBV3-1/TRBV3-2,-,TRBD1,CASCGTAGGYGYTF,TGTGCCAGCTGTGGGACAGCCGGCGGCTATGGCTACACCTTC
TRBJ1-1,TRBV5-1,-,TRBD1,CASRLGTGGTEAFF,TGCGCCAGCAGGCTCGGGACAGGGGGCACTGAAGCTTTCTTT
TRBJ2-5,TRBV3-1/TRBV3-2,-,-,CASSRRTRRGAMGQETQYF,TGTGCCAGCAGCCGACGAACGCGCCGGGGGGCAATGGGCCAAGAGACCCAGTACTTC